The clone carrying this T cell receptor beta chain showed up just a few times. Its antigen is unidentified. The CDR3 is 14 amino acids. Germline assignment: CDR1 SQVTM and CDR2 ANQGSEA. V was cut by 2 bases and J by 3 bases, with 10 bases left in between. This sample stems from a study of T cells after yellow fever vaccination. Findings and limits, study-wide: Within FACS-sorted repertoires, abundant clonotypes contaminating from the bulk population could be present. Primary-vaccination clones mostly resurfaced post-booster (about 95% CD4, roughly 87% CD8). A minor fraction of clonotypes spanned both CD4 and CD8 compartments. The secondary response peaked faster, at day 5 versus 15, but was weaker.

TCRdb fed the 5' RACE reads into MiXCR, producing one record per CDR3 protein. The sample holds roughly 250,000 distinct CDR3 sequences, around 13% seen once. The specimen comprised CD4+ T cells sorted from PBMCs, sampled 45 days after the yellow fever booster vaccination. The chain combines TRBV29-1 with TRBJ2-2; D is uncertain. The sequence was obtained from a man aged 25 to 45 who received the YFV17D yellow fever vaccine. In DNA form, the CDR3 reads TGCAGCGTTGAACCTAGTCCAGACACCGGGGAGCTGTTTTTT. Translated, it gives CSVEPSPDTGELFF.